The clone carrying this T cell receptor beta chain appeared a few times. The target antigen is unknown. The data derive from a study of beta chain features in type 1 diabetes. Looking at the study overall: Healthy donors, compared against patients, showed similar age, gender and cell yields. Regarding the study as a whole: For Type 1 diabetes patients, all four CD4+ subsets carried TCRB CDR3s that were moderately but significantly shorter. Type 1 diabetes patients showed fewer insertions and more deletions at VDJ junctions. The cDNA sequencing approach could over-represent high-TCR-expressing cells.

V was clipped by 3 bases and J by 0 bases, with 8 bases between them. The CDR3 sequence is 14 residues long. Germline V gene lookup returns CDR1 SGHVS and CDR2 FNYEAQ. Every bit of the isolated RNA underwent reverse transcription, so sequencing read expressed TCRB transcripts. This table comes from immunoSEQ multiplex PCR, and its TCRdb copy is limited to in-frame clones, with some not included. The sample consists of 65,000 to 85,000 clones, just under 50% of them appearing once. The purity of all sorted populations exceeded 95%. This rearrangement joins TRBV7-6 to TRBJ2-5; the D is unclear. The TCR originated in a young man with type 1 diabetes. Sequencing was done on a sample of central memory CD4+ T cells from blood. CDR3 DNA: TGTGCCAGCAGCTTCACCCGGGACCAAGAGACCCAGTACTTC. It yields the protein CASSFTRDQETQYF.